This T cell receptor (beta chain) was identified during a study of T cells in Graves' hyperthyroidism and ophthalmopathy. Study-wide results and caveats: Stable hyperthyroidism was told apart from ophthalmopathy by a model built on 13 V-J features.

This clonotype was found a few times. Its antigen is still unknown. With 5 bases clipped from V and 5 bases from J, the junction kept 11 bases outside the gene matches. CDR3 size: 16 residues. Germline values: CDR1 SGHRS, CDR2 YFSETQ. The TCR beta CDR3 regions underwent amplification using RNA transcripts as the source. HTBI primers were used for first-round RT-PCR of the TCR CDR3. One entry per CDR3 protein results from TCRdb running MiXCR on the multiplex PCR reads. Among roughly 630,000 distinct CDR3 sequences, less than 20% were seen once, and the ten largest hold under 8%. Used for diagnoses were clinical symptoms, serum thyroxine and TRAb, thyroid ultrasound and orbital computed tomography.

Sequencing used blood. This TCR came from a woman younger than 45 with Graves' hyperthyroidism. The chain combines TRBV5-1 with TRBJ1-4, with 8 bases matching TRBD1. CDR3 protein: CASRSSPGGGNEKLFF. CDR3 in DNA: TGCGCCAGCAGGAGTAGTCCAGGGGGCGGAAATGAAAAACTGTTTTTT.